This T cell receptor beta chain stems from a study of cytomegalovirus exposure and HLA in healthy donors. V was clipped by 4 bases and J by 8 bases, with 11 bases between them. The CDR3 consists of 12 residues. The germline gives CDR1 SGHAT, CDR2 FQNNGV. Assay: immunoSEQ multiplex PCR; the TCRdb copy retains only in-frame clones and omits some. The sample has 80,000 to 90,000 clones, approximately 96% seen once. Separation from the approximately 670-subject first cohort characterized the approximately 120-subject validation cohort, to which the donors belonged. This receptor was taken from a young man in good health and CMV-seronegative. J is TRBJ1-2 and V is TRBV11-2, with D tentatively TRBD1 (5 bases). Source material: PBMCs. The CDR3: CASSSPEGGYTF. The CDR3 region has the DNA TGTGCCAGCAGCTCCCCGGAGGGGGGCTACACCTTC.